What follows is one T cell receptor beta chain and its context. Its cognate antigen is unknown. TCRdb keeps only in-frame clones here, not all; method: immunoSEQ multiplex PCR. The repertoire holds about 460,000 clones, with 80% to 90% as singletons. This specimen comes from a study of Ad26.COV2.S vaccination and SARS-CoV-2 variants. Study results and limitations: Spike-specific TCR breadth ran higher among vaccine recipients than placebo recipients.

Treatment reported: about 20 received Ad26.COV2.S at low or high dose, single or two shots; 5 received placebo; per-sample allocation not given. Material that was analyzed had been drawn on day 63 after the first vaccine or placebo injection. CDR3 size: 14 residues. The germline CDR1 and CDR2 sequences are ENHRY and SYGVKD. Trimming cost V 6 bases and J 1 base, with 13 bases left between them. The source of this sequence is a person aged 18-60 years who received the Ad26.COV2.S COVID-19 vaccine or a placebo. Sequenced here: peripheral blood, sampled in a trial of Ad26.COV2.S vaccine versus placebo. The V gene is TRBV10-3, the J gene TRBJ2-7; D uncertain. In DNA form, the CDR3 reads TGTGCCATCAGGAATACAGAAGAATCCTACGAGCAGTACTTC. The encoded protein is CAIRNTEESYEQYF.